The clone carrying this T cell receptor beta chain was found once. At one end the junction does not follow the germline gene, possibly because of a read error. The data are from a study of shared clonotypes between healthy human individuals. Assay used: immunoSEQ multiplex PCR; TCRdb lists only in-frame clones, some missing. The sample lists some 2,000,000 clones; about 95% were seen once. This CDR3 comprises 12 residues. The germline V gene has CDR1 MDHEN and CDR2 SYDVKM. The chain employs TRBV28 and TRBJ2-7; 11 nucleotides align to TRBD1. The sequence derives from a man younger than 35 in good health. Specimen: naive CD4+ T cells sorted from blood. As to subset: CD45RA+ positively selected. The CDR3 sequence: CASSPGQGGAWF. The DNA of the CDR3 is TGTGCCAGCAGTCCGGGACAGGGGGGCGCTTGGTTC.